The 18 T cell receptor beta chains given below trace back to one sample, sequenced in a study of OX40 agonist ivuxolimab in advanced cancers. TCRdb's copy holds only in-frame clones and misses some; the assay was immunoSEQ multiplex PCR. This table holds 40,000 to 60,000 clones, around 87% found once. Material: CD4+ or CD8+ T cells sorted from blood, obtained in a trial of the OX40 agonist ivuxolimab. The receptors shown here come from an adult with an advanced solid tumor such as melanoma, head and neck, liver or kidney cancer.

V gene TRBV4-1 combines with J gene TRBJ1-2; TRBD1 might be the D (5 bases). The V end was cut by 1 base, the J end by 4 bases, with 16 bases between. The CDR3 covers 16 residues. Germline V lookup: CDR1 MGHRA, CDR2 YSYEKL. Here the CDR3 reads CASSQGGGGGGYGYTF. The CDR3, as DNA: TGCGCCAGCAGCCAAGGGGGCGGCGGAGGAGGCTATGGCTACACCTTC.

The rearrangement joins TRBV11-2 to TRBJ1-4; 9 bases align to TRBD1. The germline V gene encodes CDR1 SGHAT and CDR2 FQNNGV. V was pared by 5 bases and J by 8 bases, with 6 bases of the junction left unmatched. This CDR3 has 14 residues. The CDR3 DNA sequence: TGTGCCAGCAGCCCGGGACAGGGCAGAGAAAAACTGTTTTTT. It specifies CASSPGQGREKLFF.

This clone occurred once. The J gene is TRBJ1-6, the V gene TRBV6-1, with D unclear. Trimming pared 7 bases from V and 1 base from J, leaving 2 bases between. Germline loops: CDR1 MNHNS, CDR2 SASEGT. The CDR3 contains 12 residues. CDR3 sequence: CASKSYNSPLHF. The CDR3 nucleotides are TGTGCCAGCAAGTCCTATAATTCACCCCTCCACTTT.

The genes are TRBV7-2 and TRBJ2-3; 14 bases are shared with TRBD2. V dropped 5 bases and J dropped 4; count of bases not matched to a gene: 5. The germline CDR1 and CDR2 sequences are SGHTA and FQGNSA. The CDR3 covers 16 residues. CDR3 loop: CASSARLAGGSDTQYF. In nucleotides, the CDR3 is TGTGCCAGCAGCGCTCGACTAGCGGGAGGGTCAGATACGCAGTATTTT.

The rearrangement joins TRBV2 to TRBJ2-7, with 7 positions matching TRBD2. The germline CDR1 and CDR2 sequences are SNHLY and FYNNEI. The V and J ends lost 8 bases and 5 bases, in that order; junction bases with no gene match: 15. The CDR3 runs to 15 residues. The CDR3, as DNA: TGTGCCAGCGCGTGGCGGGAGTTTGATTTTAACGAGCAGTACTTC. This translates into CASAWREFDFNEQYF. Together with reference TRBV2 and TRBJ2-7, the CDR3 gives the full variable domain: EPEVTQTPSHQVTQMGQEVILRCVPISNHLYFYWYRQILGQKVEFLVSFYNNEISEKSEIFDDQFSVERPDGSNFTLKIRSTKLEDSAMYFCASAWREFDFNEQYFGPGTRLTVT.

The V gene is TRBV5-1, the J gene TRBJ1-1, with unresolved D. This CDR3 region has 17 residues. The germline gives CDR1 SGHRS, CDR2 YFSETQ. Trimming shortened V by 0 bases and J by 4 bases, and 19 bases separated the two germline ends. The CDR3 nucleotides read TGCGCCAGCAGCTTGGGCAGCTTCCTGACCCCGGGCACTGAAGCTTTCTTT. It translates to CASSLGSFLTPGTEAFF.

The chain links TRBV18 to TRBJ1-4; tentative D call: TRBD1 (5 bases). This CDR3 is built from 17 residues. The germline CDR1 and CDR2 sequences are KGHSH and LQKENI. The ends were cut back, 3 bases at V and 5 bases at J, with 19 bases in the middle. The CDR3 loop reads CASSPTLIRQPNEKLFF. The CDR3 DNA sequence: TGTGCCAGCTCACCCACCCTCATAAGACAGCCCAATGAAAAACTGTTTTTT.

The chain carries TRBV19 and TRBJ1-1; weak D call: TRBD1 (5 bases). This CDR3 has 14 residues. Looked up from germline, CDR1 is LNHDA and CDR2 is SQIVND (reference sequence). Trimming removed 3 bases at V and 3 bases at J, with 11 bases between. CDR3 loop: CASSIDGAYTEAFF. The CDR3 coding sequence is TGTGCCAGTAGTATCGACGGGGCGTACACTGAAGCTTTCTTT.

The J gene is TRBJ2-3, the V gene TRBV7-3; tentative D call: TRBD1 (5 bases). This CDR3 is 12 amino acids long. Trimming pared 4 bases from V and 5 bases from J, leaving 7 bases between. Per the germline V gene, CDR1 is SGHTA and CDR2 is FQGTGA. The chain's CDR3 is CASSSQGDTQYF. The CDR3 bases are TGTGCCAGCAGCTCTCAGGGAGATACGCAGTATTTT.

The CDR3 coding sequence is TGTGCCAGTAGTTTGGGACAGGGGAACACTGAAGCTTTCTTT. Its translation is CASSLGQGNTEAFF. The chain has TRBV19 and TRBJ1-1, with 9 bases that match TRBD1. The CDR3 consists of 14 residues. CDR1 is LNHDA, CDR2 SQIVND, per germline (reference sequence). The ends lost 5 bases at V and 1 base at J; junction bases unmatched: 2. The variable domain in full, with the rest retrieved from reference TRBV19 and TRBJ1-1, is DGGITQSPKYLFRKEGQNVTLSCEQNLNHDAMYWYRQDPGQGLRLIYYSQIVNDFQKGDIAEGYSVSREKKESFPLTVTSAQKNPTAFYLCASSLGQGNTEAFFGQGTRLTVV.

This clone has only one observation. A much larger clone differs from this one at a single base, so this may be a read error. The J gene is TRBJ1-1, the V gene TRBV27; 10 nucleotides agree with TRBD1. This CDR3 spans 17 amino acids. Germline lookup yields CDR1 MNHEY and CDR2 SMNVEV (reference sequence). CDR3 residues: CASSFVDRGRVNTEALF. The CDR3 coding sequence is TGTGCCAGCAGTTTCGTGGACAGGGGGAGAGTGAACACTGAAGCTCTCTTT.

This clone was detected a few times. The chain couples TRBV5-5 to TRBJ1-5; 7 nucleotides agree with TRBD1. The CDR3 consists of 15 residues. The germline CDR1 and CDR2 sequences are SGHKS and YYEKEE (reference sequence). V shed 3 bases, J shed 2 bases, and the junction held 5 bases outside the gene matches. CDR3 loop: CASSSKGTGNQPQHF. In DNA form, the CDR3 reads TGTGCCAGCAGCTCGAAGGGGACAGGCAATCAGCCCCAGCATTTT.

V is TRBV5-4 and J is TRBJ2-1; a weak D match, TRBD1 (6 bases). The V end was cut by 0 bases, the J end by 9 bases, with 22 bases between. CDR1 SGHNT and CDR2 YYREEE come from the germline V gene (reference sequence). This CDR3 is 17 amino acids long. CDR3 sequence reads: CASSLGGNRVGDPEQFF. The CDR3 DNA sequence: TGTGCCAGCAGCTTGGGGGGGAACAGGGTCGGAGATCCTGAGCAGTTCTTC.

V gene TRBV15 combines with J gene TRBJ2-5; the D gene is possibly TRBD1 (6 bases). Trimming took 2 bases from V and 14 from J, leaving 18 bases between them. Per the germline V gene, CDR1 is LNHNV and CDR2 is YYDKDF (reference sequence). The CDR3 is made up of 13 amino acids. CDR3 DNA: TGTGCCACCAGCAGAACTAGACAGGCCACGACCTACTTC. Protein sequence: CATSRTRQATTYF.

The chain recombines TRBV9 with TRBJ2-6; D call uncertain. This CDR3 is 14 amino acids long. Germline-derived CDR1 and CDR2 are SGDLS and YYNGEE. V lost 3 bases and J 0 bases, leaving 4 bases between the germline ends. Written as DNA, the CDR3 is TGTGCCAGCAGCGCGTACTCTGGGGCCAACGTCCTGACTTTC. Residues: CASSAYSGANVLTF.

This chain uses TRBV7-9 with TRBJ1-2; D is unresolved. Germline CDR1 is SEHNR and CDR2 is FQNEAQ (reference sequence). This CDR3 spans 13 amino acids. V dropped 3 bases and J dropped 0 bases, with 5 bases sitting between them. This chain's CDR3 is CASSFGANYGYTF. The CDR3 coding sequence is TGTGCCAGCAGCTTCGGAGCTAACTATGGCTACACCTTC.

The genes are TRBV10-3 and TRBJ2-2; the match to TRBD1 covers 7 bases. Germline V gives CDR1 ENHRY, CDR2 SYGVKD. V was clipped by 3 bases and J by 2 bases; unmatched bases: 18. The CDR3 is 20 residues long. The DNA of the CDR3 is TGTGCCATCAGTGAACCGACAGGGTTAAGGGACCGAAGCAACACCGGGGAGCTGTTTTTT. Encoded protein: CAISEPTGLRDRSNTGELFF.

This chain uses TRBV9 with TRBJ2-5; D is tentatively TRBD1 or TRBD2 (5 bases each). Trimming removed 1 base from V and 2 bases from J, with 12 bases in between. This CDR3 spans 15 amino acids. Germline values: CDR1 SGDLS, CDR2 YYNGEE. The CDR3 DNA follows: TGTGCCAGCAGCGTATGGGGGAGTAGGCAAGAGACCCAGTACTTC. Translating it yields CASSVWGSRQETQYF.